The T cell receptor (beta chain) described here comes from a study of metastatic and nonmetastatic thyroid tumors. Study summary: The study looked at repertoires side by side in blood and in tumor or nodule tissue from malignant and benign thyroid patients. Study results and caveats: Benign nodules were reported to have significantly lower TCR beta diversity than malignant thyroid tumors, in blood and tumor.

Patients had received no treatment of any kind before thyroid surgery. This clone has a count of ten or more. Its antigen is currently unknown. Germline loops: CDR1 SNHLY, CDR2 FYNNEI. Unmatched junction bases numbered 8, after V lost 7 bases and J lost 5 bases. The CDR3 spans 15 residues. Per the authors' pipeline: A classifier for distant metastasis in papillary thyroid cancer was constructed using CDR3 differences observed across clinicopathological groups. From the PCR reads, TCRdb re-called clones with MiXCR. These V and J calls originate from TCRdb's pipeline instead of the authors' own analysis. This sample carries 35,000 to 50,000 clones, about 3.3% of them seen once, and the ten largest clones take 8% to 10%.

The sequence was collected from a female donor with papillary thyroid cancer or a benign thyroid nodule (not recorded which). Some clones in this sample may be carry-over from other donors' samples. Sample: blood. V usage is TRBV2 and J usage is TRBJ2-5; 12 positions agree with TRBD1. CDR3: CASIGDRGHRETQYF. CDR3 bases: TGTGCCAGCATTGGGGACAGGGGGCATCGGGAGACCCAGTACTTC.